Sequencing of this TCR beta chain was carried out in a study of T cell responses to AZD1222 COVID-19 vaccine. Study observations and caveats: As reported, nearly half of all spike-specific TCRs target variant regions that are unmutated.

Some clones are missing from TCRdb's copy, which holds only in-frame ones; the method was immunoSEQ multiplex PCR. The profile shows 100,000 or so clones, around 87% of them singletons. The CDR3 totals 15 residues. V trimming: 0 bases; J trimming: 5 bases; junction bases outside the gene matches: 4. From germline, CDR1 is SGHDN and CDR2 FVKESK. Of note for this clone: Its antigen remains unidentified.

This sequence joins TRBV14 and TRBJ2-1, with 7 bases aligning to TRBD2. The sequencing used peripheral blood, collected on day 0 of AZD1222 vaccination. This TCR was sampled from an adult in good health. This chain's CDR3 is CASSQDTLADNEQFF. CDR3 nucleotide sequence: TGTGCCAGCAGCCAAGATACCCTAGCGGACAATGAGCAGTTCTTC.